The 10 T cell receptor beta chains below all came from one sample that was sequenced in a study of cytomegalovirus exposure and HLA in healthy donors. Generated by immunoSEQ multiplex PCR, the TCRdb table keeps only in-frame clones and is missing some. The sample carries around 60,000 clones, over 75% recorded once. The sequencing input was PBMCs. The receptors shown here come from a man in his late teens or twenties in good health and CMV-seronegative.

The chain is built from TRBV5-4 and TRBJ2-1; 15 positions agree with TRBD2. The junction had 19 bases not matched to a gene; V was cut back by 4 bases and J by 8 bases. CDR1 SGHNT and CDR2 YYREEE come from the germline V gene (reference sequence). The CDR3 totals 20 residues. The CDR3 protein is CASSPGLAGGPRLVIYEQFF. CDR3 bases: TGTGCCAGCAGCCCAGGACTAGCGGGAGGGCCCAGGCTTGTGATCTATGAGCAGTTCTTC.

The chain is built from TRBV6-5 and TRBJ2-5; TRBD1 aligns across 9 bases. The J segment lost 2 bases and the V segment lost 2 bases, leaving 6 bases of the junction unmatched. The CDR3 has 16 amino acids. The V gene's germline CDR1 is MNHEY and CDR2 SVGAGI. The CDR3 DNA reads as TGTGCCAGCAGTTACCCGGGACAGGGCCTTCAAGAGACCCAGTACTTC. Translation: CASSYPGQGLQETQYF.

V is TRBV5-1 and J is TRBJ1-3; a weak D match, TRBD1 (6 bases). V was trimmed by 0 bases and J by 3 bases, leaving 10 bases between them. Germline loops: CDR1 SGHRS, CDR2 YFSETQ. This CDR3 has 15 amino acids. In DNA form, the CDR3 reads TGCGCCAGCAGCTTGGGACAGGACCTTGGAAACACCATATATTTT. It yields the protein CASSLGQDLGNTIYF.

In this sample, this clone turned up once. The chain recombines TRBV28 with TRBJ2-7; the D gene is possibly TRBD2 (6 bases). V lost 2 bases and J lost 3, with 14 bases in between. This CDR3 contains 15 residues. Germline CDR1 and CDR2: MDHEN and SYDVKM. The CDR3 protein is CASSLGTSWDYEQYF. CDR3 nucleotides: TGTGCCAGCAGTTTAGGGACTTCCTGGGACTACGAGCAGTACTTC.

With respect to this clone: Other DNA sequences within the sample encode an identical CDR3. This chain joins TRBV7-9 and TRBJ1-2, with no clear D. The germline V gene has CDR1 SEHNR and CDR2 FQNEAQ (reference sequence). This CDR3 comprises 13 residues. With 1 base removed from V and 8 bases from J, the gap between germline ends came to 11 bases. CDR3 sequence (DNA): TGTGCCAGCAGCTTAGGTGGCTCTGGCGGCTACACCTTC. Its translation is CASSLGGSGGYTF.

The CDR3 region is CASSRGPLGHEQFF. The DNA for the CDR3 is TGTGCCAGCAGCCGAGGGCCTCTAGGGCATGAGCAGTTCTTC. This rearrangement joins TRBV28 to TRBJ2-1, with D perhaps matching TRBD2 (5 bases). Germline values: CDR1 MDHEN, CDR2 SYDVKM. This CDR3 contains 14 residues. Deletions cut 6 bases from V and 8 bases from J, with 17 bases between. The full variable domain, with the rest looked up from reference TRBV28 and TRBJ2-1, is DVKVTQSSRYLVKRTGEKVFLECVQDMDHENMFWYRQDPGLGLRLIYFSYDVKMKEKGDIPEGYSVSREKKERFSLILESASTNQTSMYLCASSRGPLGHEQFFGPGTRLTVL.

J is TRBJ2-7 and V is TRBV27; possibly TRBD1 for D (5 bases). Germline V gene data show CDR1 as MNHEY and CDR2 as SMNVEV (reference sequence). The CDR3 covers 15 residues. Trimming removed 3 bases from V and 0 bases from J, with 12 bases in between. CDR3 DNA sequence: TGTGCCAGCAGTTTGTTGCAGGGTCCCTCCTACGAGCAGTACTTC. It encodes CASSLLQGPSYEQYF.

This clone was detected only once. The gene calls are TRBV6-5 and TRBJ2-1, with a weak D call TRBD1 (6 bases). Trimming left V 2 bases short and J 3 bases short, with 14 bases between. CDR3 length: 16 residues. The germline CDR1 and CDR2 sequences are MNHEY and SVGAGI. The CDR3 sequence: CASSYGGFSFYNEQFF. The CDR3, as DNA: TGTGCCAGCAGTTACGGGGGCTTTTCCTTCTACAATGAGCAGTTCTTC.

The V call is TRBV14, the J call TRBJ2-1; no clear D gene. The germline CDR1 and CDR2 sequences are SGHDN and FVKESK. V dropped 5 bases and J dropped 0 bases, with 5 bases sitting between them. CDR3 size: 13 residues. DNA of the CDR3: TGTGCCAGCAGCTTCCGCTCCTACAATGAGCAGTTCTTC. It specifies CASSFRSYNEQFF.

The V gene is TRBV19, the J gene TRBJ2-2, with TRBD2 matching over 11 bases. The CDR3 has 15 residues. The ends lost 5 bases at V and 5 bases at J; junction bases unmatched: 4. The germline V gene has CDR1 LNHDA and CDR2 SQIVND (reference sequence). The DNA of the CDR3 is TGTGCCAGTAGTCGAGTAGCGGGAGGGACCGGGGAGCTGTTTTTT. Its translation: CASSRVAGGTGELFF.